This T cell receptor (beta chain) is drawn from a study of blood T cell repertoires in COVID-19. About the research overall: The United States, Italy and Spain were the sources of the acute and convalescent COVID-19 samples.

V dropped 6 bases and J dropped 4 bases, with 13 bases sitting between them. Germline V lookup: CDR1 SQVTM, CDR2 ANQGSEA. CDR3 length: 13 amino acids. Sequencing used immunoSEQ multiplex PCR; TCRdb keeps in-frame clones, though not all of them. The sample has approximately 72,000 clones; roughly 85% are singletons. The TCR was taken from a woman older than 75 with active or convalescent COVID-19. Sequencing used peripheral blood. This chain connects TRBV29-1 to TRBJ1-5, with D perhaps TRBD1 (6 bases). CDR3 amino acids: CSVLQGGNQPQHF. As DNA, the CDR3 is TGCAGCGTACTACAGGGTGGGAATCAGCCCCAGCATTTT.